Each of the 7 T cell receptor beta chains below was sequenced from the same sample in a study of cytomegalovirus exposure and HLA in healthy donors. Primers included in the PCR were 60 Vbeta and 13 Jbeta primers. The repertoire was sequenced with immunoSEQ multiplex PCR; TCRdb's copy has only in-frame clones and lacks some. The data contain roughly 200,000 clones, approximately 80% of them singletons. The source material was PBMCs. Receptor source: a woman aged 25 to 45 in good health and CMV-seronegative.

The CDR3 DNA reads as TGTGCCAGCAGTTTAGAGGACAGCAGGAATGAGCAGTTCTTC. Translation: CASSLEDSRNEQFF. This sequence joins TRBV28 and TRBJ2-1, with D possibly being TRBD1 (6 bases). The CDR3 covers 14 residues. Germline CDR1 reads MDHEN; CDR2 reads SYDVKM. V lost 2 bases to trimming and J lost 7 bases, with 12 bases between them.

This clone has a single count. The chain joins TRBV30 to TRBJ2-1; D not resolved. The V end was cut by 2 bases, the J end by 5 bases, with 7 bases between. The CDR3 is 12 residues long. Germline V CDR1 and CDR2: GTSNPN, SVGIG (reference sequence). DNA for the CDR3: TGTGCCTGGAGTTACGGTAACAATGAGCAGTTCTTC. The encoded protein is CAWSYGNNEQFF.

The chain links TRBV7-2 to TRBJ2-2; D remains unclear. Looked up from germline, CDR1 is SGHTA and CDR2 is FQGNSA. The ends were cut back, 1 base at V and 5 bases at J, with 11 bases in the middle. The CDR3 sequence is 15 residues long. CDR3 protein: CASSLDSRLTGELFF. The CDR3 nucleotides are TGTGCCAGCAGCTTAGATTCCAGGTTAACCGGGGAGCTGTTTTTT. Full variable domain (remainder filled in from reference TRBV7-2 and TRBJ2-2): GAGVSQSPSNKVTEKGKDVELRCDPISGHTALYWYRQSLGQGLEFLIYFQGNSAPDKSGLPSDRFSAERTGGSVSTLTIQRTQQEDSAVYLCASSLDSRLTGELFFGEGSRLTVL.

The chain carries TRBV4-2 and TRBJ2-1, with no clear D. Deletions cut 0 bases from V and 0 bases from J, with 12 bases between. From germline, CDR1 is LGHNA and CDR2 YNFKEQ. The CDR3 extends over 17 amino acids. The CDR3 sequence: CASSQDARRYSYNEQFF. CDR3 in DNA: TGTGCCAGCAGCCAAGATGCTCGGCGGTACTCCTACAATGAGCAGTTCTTC.

This sequence joins TRBV6-1 and TRBJ2-3; D is possibly TRBD2 (5 bases). The CDR3 is made up of 15 amino acids. Deletions cut 7 bases from V and 3 bases from J, with 17 bases between. Germline V gene lookup returns CDR1 MNHNS and CDR2 SASEGT. The CDR3 region is CASTAVSGYTDTQYF. DNA for the CDR3: TGTGCCAGCACCGCGGTCAGCGGCTATACAGATACGCAGTATTTT.

The chain couples TRBV7-8 to TRBJ2-7, with a weak D call TRBD2 (5 bases). CDR3 length: 16 residues. Per germline, CDR1 SGHVS and CDR2 FQNEAQ. V shed 1 base and J shed 2 bases, with 15 bases lying between them. The CDR3 region is CASSLDRTSRTYEQYF. In DNA form, the CDR3 reads TGTGCCAGCAGCTTAGATCGGACTTCGAGGACCTACGAGCAGTACTTC.

This clone was seen a few times. The chain uses TRBV4-1 and TRBJ2-7, with D perhaps TRBD2 (6 bases). The CDR3 is 14 amino acids. Germline assignment: CDR1 MGHRA and CDR2 YSYEKL. The germline V and J ends were trimmed by 5 bases and 3 bases, with 14 bases remaining between them. The CDR3 DNA reads as TGCGCCAGCAGCGTTAGGAGGGACGACTACGAGCAGTACTTC. It is translated as CASSVRRDDYEQYF.